Below, 20 T cell receptor beta chains from the same sample are listed, as sequenced in a study of T cell clonality in common variable immunodeficiency. Study-wide points: Reportedly, TCR beta sequences from common variable immunodeficiency showed fewer deletions and N-nucleotide insertions.

The protocol was immunoSEQ multiplex PCR, while the TCRdb copy is restricted to in-frame clones and leaves out a portion. The sample yields 25,000 or so clones, without any singletons. No antigen is known for these receptors. The sample consisted of peripheral blood mononuclear cells. The receptors come from a human donor with common variable immunodeficiency.

This clone was detected a few times. The read ends 3 residues shy of where the CDR3 ends; the end is completed using the germline J gene. The V call is TRBV5-1, the J call TRBJ1-6, with 7 bases matching TRBD1. Germline CDR1 and CDR2: SGHRS and YFSETQ. V dropped 4 bases and J dropped 0; count of bases not matched to a gene: 7. This CDR3 comprises 17 residues. The covered CDR3 bases are TGCGCCAGCAGCGCGGGACAGCAGAGCTCCTATAATTCACCC. This codes for CASSAGQQSSYNSP. The CDR3, in full, reads CASSAGQQSSYNSPLHF.

This clone has just a few counts. The CDR3 goes on 3 residues after the read ends, and that part is filled in from the germline J gene. The genes are TRBV23-1 and TRBJ1-2, with 10 bases identical to TRBD1. TRBV23-1 is designated an ORF whose function remains uncertain. The CDR3 length is 16 residues. Partial CDR3 DNA: TGCGCCAGCACTACCTCGGCCGGGACAGGGGAAGGCGGC. The encoded protein is CASTTSAGTGEGG. The complete CDR3 sequence is CASTTSAGTGEGGYTF.

In the case of this clone: The read ends 3 residues early relative to the CDR3; the germline J gene fills the gap. The J gene is TRBJ2-1, the V gene TRBV20-1; D is possibly TRBD2 (6 bases). The V end lost 6 bases, the J end lost 4 bases, and 16 bases lay between the germline ends. Germline assignment: CDR1 DFQATT and CDR2 SNEGSKA (reference sequence). This CDR3 region has 14 residues. The sequenced CDR3 bases are TGCAGTGCAAACACCGGGACTCCATACAATGAG. This codes for CSANTGTPYNE. The whole CDR3 reads CSANTGTPYNEQFF.

With regard to this clone: The read ends 3 residues before the CDR3 terminus; that terminus is restored from the germline J gene. J is TRBJ2-5 and V is TRBV2; 11 bases line up with TRBD2. This CDR3 spans 15 amino acids. Per the germline V gene, CDR1 is SNHLY and CDR2 is FYNNEI. V lost 3 bases, J lost 5 bases, and 5 bases stayed unmatched. The CDR3 sequence: CASSDVTSGTETQYF. CDR3 DNA, as far as it was read: TGTGCCAGCAGTGATGTGACTAGCGGGACTGAGACC.

This clone was counted ten times or more. The read ends 3 residues shy of where the CDR3 ends; the end is completed using the germline J gene. J is TRBJ1-1 and V is TRBV7-2; D is ambiguous. Trimming stripped 5 bases from V and 1 base from J, with 8 bases between. Germline CDR1 SGHTA, CDR2 FQGNSA. This CDR3 contains 13 residues. The CDR3 loop reads CASSEQANTEAFF. The sequenced part of the CDR3 DNA is TGTGCCAGCAGCGAGCAAGCGAACACTGAA.

Remarks on this clone: The CDR3 end is not reached by the read, which stops 3 residues before it; the germline J gene fills it in. The chain links TRBV7-2 to TRBJ2-1; 9 bases map to TRBD2. J was trimmed by 7 bases and V by 0 bases; bases with no gene match: 4. The CDR3 has 15 residues. Germline V lookup: CDR1 SGHTA, CDR2 FQGNSA. CDR3 region: CASSLASGSRNEQFF. The part of the CDR3 DNA that was read is TGTGCCAGCAGCTTAGCTAGCGGGAGTAGGAATGAG.

This clone was recorded many times. The read falls 3 residues short of the CDR3 end, and the missing part is taken from the germline J gene. The V gene is TRBV5-1, the J gene TRBJ2-3; 13 nucleotides line up with TRBD2. The trim removed 7 bases at V and 0 bases at J, leaving 17 bases unmatched. The CDR3 has 20 residues. Germline CDR1 SGHRS, CDR2 YFSETQ. The CDR3 DNA, read in part, is TGCGCCAGCGGATACTCACTAGCGGGAGGGCCCGTCACTAGCACAGATACG. It encodes CASGYSLAGGPVTSTDT. The entire CDR3 sequence reads CASGYSLAGGPVTSTDTQYF.

This clone was counted between two and nine times. The read terminates 3 residues ahead of where the CDR3 ends, so the germline J gene completes it. This sequence joins TRBV7-3 and TRBJ2-7; 7 bases fit TRBD1. The CDR3 is 16 residues long. V lost 1 base to trimming and J lost 5 bases; unmatched junction nucleotides: 11. The germline CDR1 and CDR2 sequences are SGHTA and FQGTGA. The covered CDR3 bases are TGTGCCAGCAGCTTAAACCGGGACAGCCCGTCGGACGAG. Translation: CASSLNRDSPSDE. The whole CDR3 is CASSLNRDSPSDEQYF.

This clone appeared many times. The sequenced CDR3 bases are TGTGCCAGCAGCCAAGAGTCAATAGCGGGAGGCCCGTCCTACAATGAG. Its protein is CASSQESIAGGPSYNE. The whole CDR3 protein reads CASSQESIAGGPSYNEQFF. The chain recombines TRBV4-2 with TRBJ2-1; 10 bases agree with TRBD2. Read coverage stops 3 residues before the CDR3 terminus; the germline J gene supplies the remainder. Trimming removed 0 bases from V and 1 base from J; junction bases left unmatched: 9. Looked up from germline, CDR1 is LGHNA and CDR2 is YNFKEQ. This CDR3 spans 19 amino acids.

Notes on this clone: The read ends 3 residues early relative to the CDR3; the germline J gene fills the gap. This rearrangement joins TRBV19 to TRBJ1-2; a weak D match, TRBD1 (6 bases). Germline CDR1 reads LNHDA; CDR2 reads SQIVND (reference sequence). CDR3 length: 13 amino acids. Trimming pared 3 bases from V and 3 bases from J, leaving 8 bases between. The CDR3: CASSMGADYGYTF. Partial CDR3 DNA: TGTGCCAGTAGTATGGGGGCGGACTATGGC.

The covered CDR3 bases are TGTGCCAGTAGTCCCACCGGGACAGGGAGCACTGAA. Encoded protein: CASSPTGTGSTE. The whole CDR3 protein is CASSPTGTGSTEAFF. The chain employs TRBV19 and TRBJ1-1, with 9 positions matching TRBD1. The read halts 3 residues ahead of the CDR3 end, with the missing end drawn from the germline J gene. In germline, CDR1 is LNHDA, CDR2 SQIVND (reference sequence). The ends lost 5 bases at V and 4 bases at J; junction bases unmatched: 8. The CDR3 contains 15 residues.

Remarks on this clone: The CDR3 end is not reached by the read, which stops 3 residues before it; the germline J gene fills it in. The V call is TRBV5-1, the J call TRBJ1-1; a weak D match, TRBD1 (5 bases). CDR1 SGHRS and CDR2 YFSETQ come from the germline V gene. Trimming cost V 4 bases and J 5 bases, with 9 bases left between them. The length of the CDR3 is 12 residues. The CDR3 here is CASSPEGTEAFF. The covered CDR3 bases are TGCGCCAGCAGCCCGGAGGGGACTGAA.

This clone has just a few counts. The read falls 3 residues short of the CDR3 end, and the missing part is taken from the germline J gene. This chain uses TRBV20-1 with TRBJ1-2; maybe TRBD1 (5 bases). Trimming cost V 6 bases and J 7 bases, with 18 bases left between them. Germline V gives CDR1 DFQATT, CDR2 SNEGSKA (reference sequence). The CDR3 sequence is 13 residues long. CDR3 DNA (partial): TGCAGTGCGGAAGAGGTAGGGGAAAGTGGC. Protein sequence: CSAEEVGESG. The whole CDR3 protein is CSAEEVGESGYTF.

The sample holds many counts of this clone. CDR3 protein: CASSPPDTGSGDNEQFF. Incomplete CDR3 DNA: TGTGCCAGCTCACCACCGGACACAGGGTCTGGGGACAATGAG. The chain combines TRBV18 with TRBJ2-1, with D tentatively TRBD1 (6 bases). The read halts 3 residues ahead of the CDR3 end, with the missing end drawn from the germline J gene. The germline CDR1 and CDR2 sequences are KGHSH and LQKENI. With 0 bases removed from V and 5 bases from J, the gap between germline ends came to 17 bases. The CDR3 consists of 17 residues.

This clone was seen repeatedly, ten times or more. Read coverage stops 3 residues before the CDR3 terminus; the germline J gene supplies the remainder. This rearrangement joins TRBV18 to TRBJ2-2; 7 nucleotides agree with TRBD1. Per the germline V gene, CDR1 is KGHSH and CDR2 is LQKENI. The CDR3 consists of 15 residues. With V trimmed by 2 bases and J by 5 bases, 5 bases remained unmatched. CDR3 DNA (partial): TGTGCCAGCTCACCAGTTCAGGGGGAAACCGGGGAG. Encoded protein: CASSPVQGETGE. The entire CDR3 sequence reads CASSPVQGETGELFF. Combining the CDR3 with reference TRBV18 and TRBJ2-2 gives the whole variable domain NAGVMQNPRHLVRRRGQEARLRCSPMKGHSHVYWYRQLPEEGLKFMVYLQKENIIDESGMPKERFSAEFPKEGPSILRIQQVVRGDSAAYFCASSPVQGETGELFFGEGSRLTVL.

This clone occurred many times. The read halts 3 residues ahead of the CDR3 end, with the missing end drawn from the germline J gene. V usage is TRBV19 and J usage is TRBJ2-1, with D possibly being TRBD1 (6 bases). Trimming left V 1 base short and J 9 bases short, with 13 bases between. This CDR3 region has 14 residues. Germline CDR1 reads LNHDA; CDR2 reads SQIVND (reference sequence). This CDR3 reads CASSIARARGEQFF. The part of the CDR3 DNA that was read is TGTGCCAGTAGTATAGCCAGGGCCAGGGGTGAG.

This clone was detected a few times. The missing CDR3 end, 3 residues past where the read stops, is filled in from the germline J gene. This chain joins TRBV19 and TRBJ1-5; perhaps TRBD1 as D (5 bases). This CDR3 contains 14 residues. CDR1 LNHDA and CDR2 SQIVND come from the germline V gene (reference sequence). V was cut by 5 bases and J by 4 bases, with 12 bases left in between. The covered CDR3 bases are TGTGCCAGTAGTGGCGGGGGAAGTAATCAGCCC. Translated, it gives CASSGGGSNQP. The CDR3 reads in full as CASSGGGSNQPQHF. The full variable domain, completed using reference TRBV19 and TRBJ1-5, is DGGITQSPKYLFRKEGQNVTLSCEQNLNHDAMYWYRQDPGQGLRLIYYSQIVNDFQKGDIAEGYSVSREKKESFPLTVTSAQKNPTAFYLCASSGGGSNQPQHFGDGTRLSIL.

In its sample, this clone was seen a few times. The CDR3 end falls 3 residues outside the read, so it is completed with the germline J gene. This chain joins TRBV19 and TRBJ2-3, with 12 nucleotides matching TRBD2. The V gene end was trimmed by 3 bases and the J gene end by 0 bases; junction bases not matched to a gene: 4. Germline V gives CDR1 LNHDA, CDR2 SQIVND (reference sequence). The CDR3 contains 17 residues. CDR3 sequence reads: CASSIGLAGSSTDTQYF. The CDR3 bases that were read are TGTGCCAGTAGTATTGGACTAGCGGGGAGTAGCACAGATACG.

This clone rates as medium-sized. The read terminates 3 residues ahead of where the CDR3 ends, so the germline J gene completes it. The rearrangement uses TRBV7-9 and TRBJ1-2; the match to TRBD1 covers 8 bases. Germline CDR1 and CDR2: SEHNR and FQNEAQ (reference sequence). V trimming: 0 bases; J trimming: 0 bases; junction bases outside the gene matches: 0. The CDR3 is 15 residues long. The CDR3: CASSLAQGANYGYTF. The covered CDR3 bases are TGTGCCAGCAGCTTAGCACAGGGGGCTAACTATGGC. The full variable domain, with the rest looked up from reference TRBV7-9 and TRBJ1-2, is DTGVSQNPRHKITKRGQNVTFRCDPISEHNRLYWYRQTLGQGPEFLTYFQNEAQLEKSRLLSDRFSAERPKGSFSTLEIQRTEQGDSAMYLCASSLAQGANYGYTFGSGTRLTVV.

Comments on this clone: The CDR3 end is not reached by the read, which stops 3 residues before it; the germline J gene fills it in. The V call is TRBV6-1, the J call TRBJ1-5; no definite D call. This CDR3 region has 16 residues. The germline gives CDR1 MNHNS, CDR2 SASEGT. V gave up 6 bases and J gave up 4 bases, with 19 bases separating them. The CDR3 loop reads CASREFVGGRNQPQHF. CDR3 DNA (partial): TGTGCCAGCAGGGAATTTGTTGGCGGCCGGAATCAGCCC.